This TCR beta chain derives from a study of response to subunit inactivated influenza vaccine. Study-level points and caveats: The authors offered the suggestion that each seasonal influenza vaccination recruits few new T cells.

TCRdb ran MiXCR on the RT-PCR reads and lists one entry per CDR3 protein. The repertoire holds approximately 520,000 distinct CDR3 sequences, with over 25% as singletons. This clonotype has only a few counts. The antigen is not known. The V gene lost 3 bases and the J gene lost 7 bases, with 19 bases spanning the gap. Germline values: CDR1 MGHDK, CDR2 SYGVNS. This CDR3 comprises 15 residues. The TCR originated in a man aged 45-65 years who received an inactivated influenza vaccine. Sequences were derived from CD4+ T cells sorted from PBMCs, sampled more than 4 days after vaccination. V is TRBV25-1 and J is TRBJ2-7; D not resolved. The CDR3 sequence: CASSDSLRPSREQYF. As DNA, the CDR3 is TGTGCCAGCAGTGATTCCCTCCGCCCATCTAGGGAGCAGTACTTC.